This T cell receptor (beta chain) was documented in a study of cytomegalovirus exposure and HLA in healthy donors. Study results and limitations: Data from an earlier analysis indicated that most TCR beta V segments were productive either about 87% or about 30% of the time. Analysis performed later found more than 15,000 TCR beta sequences associated with HLA alleles at 0.05 false discovery rate. A cluster of highly shared sequence variants was likely a sequencing artifact.

Concerning this clone: Its antigen remains unknown.

The length of the CDR3 is 16 residues. V dropped 0 bases and J dropped 0 bases, with 12 bases sitting between them. The germline V gene encodes CDR1 SGHKS and CDR2 YYEKEE (reference sequence). Use of 60 Vbeta and 13 Jbeta primers characterized the PCR. The assay was immunoSEQ multiplex PCR, and TCRdb's table has in-frame clones only and misses some. The sample table includes tens of thousands of clones. The chain has TRBV5-5 and TRBJ1-2; a possible D gene is TRBD1 (6 bases). The TCR originated in a man younger than 35 in good health and CMV-seropositive. Sequenced sample: PBMCs. CDR3: CASSLVGGGTNYGYTF. Here the CDR3 DNA reads TGTGCCAGCAGCTTGGTAGGGGGTGGGACTAACTATGGCTACACCTTC. Full variable domain (outside the CDR3, taken from reference TRBV5-5 and TRBJ1-2): DAGVTQSPTHLIKTRGQQVTLRCSPISGHKSVSWYQQVLGQGPQFIFQYYEKEERGRGNFPDRFSARQFPNYSSELNVNALLLGDSALYLCASSLVGGGTNYGYTFGSGTRLTVV.